The next 21 T cell receptor beta chains were all read from a single sample in a study of cytomegalovirus exposure and HLA in healthy donors. The protocol was immunoSEQ multiplex PCR, while the TCRdb copy is restricted to in-frame clones and leaves out a portion. Here the sample spans 75,000 to 90,000 clones, almost 97% being singletons. The source material was PBMCs. The source of these receptors is a man aged 18 to 35 in good health and CMV-seropositive.

This chain uses TRBV30 with TRBJ2-7, with a possible D match to TRBD1 (6 bases). The CDR3 is 13 residues long. Germline values: CDR1 GTSNPN, CDR2 SVGIG (reference sequence). V lost 5 bases and J lost 6, with 17 bases in between. CDR3 nucleotides: TGTGCCTGGGGCCAGAGGGGGACCCTCGAGCAGTACTTC. It encodes CAWGQRGTLEQYF.

The V call is TRBV5-1, the J call TRBJ1-1; D might be TRBD1 (6 bases). The CDR3 totals 16 residues. Trimming removed 0 bases from V and 0 bases from J, with 12 bases in between. Germline CDR1 reads SGHRS; CDR2 reads YFSETQ. Written as DNA, the CDR3 is TGCGCCAGCAGCTTGGTTAGGGACACGGTGAACACTGAAGCTTTCTTT. Its protein product is CASSLVRDTVNTEAFF.

This chain connects TRBV10-3 to TRBJ1-1; maybe TRBD1 (5 bases). V gave up 6 bases and J gave up 1 base, with 12 bases separating them. There are 14 residues in the CDR3. The V gene's germline CDR1 is ENHRY and CDR2 SYGVKD. The CDR3 nucleotides read TGTGCCATCAGGGGGACGGGAGGGAACACTGAAGCTTTCTTT. As protein: CAIRGTGGNTEAFF.

The chain couples TRBV9 to TRBJ1-2; D is ambiguous. The germline gives CDR1 SGDLS, CDR2 YYNGEE. The V gene lost 0 bases and the J gene lost 0 bases, with 9 bases spanning the gap. This CDR3 contains 15 residues. The CDR3 region is CASSVAQLTNYGYTF. The DNA for the CDR3 is TGTGCCAGCAGCGTAGCCCAGTTAACTAACTATGGCTACACCTTC.

This chain uses TRBV6-1 with TRBJ1-2; D may be TRBD1 (5 bases). The germline gives CDR1 MNHNS, CDR2 SASEGT. The germline V and J ends were trimmed by 0 bases and 2 bases, with 10 bases remaining between them. This CDR3 is 15 amino acids long. This chain's CDR3 is CASSEAPRGNYGYTF. The CDR3 nucleotides read TGTGCCAGCAGTGAAGCCCCGCGGGGGAACTATGGCTACACCTTC.

This clone was detected once. The chain uses TRBV5-1 and TRBJ2-1, with TRBD1 identical over 9 bases. The CDR3 totals 12 residues. Trimming took 4 bases from V and 13 from J; bases not matched to a gene: 6. Germline values: CDR1 SGHRS, CDR2 YFSETQ. The CDR3 sequence: CASSVQDRGQFF. CDR3 nucleotides: TGCGCCAGCAGCGTACAGGACAGGGGACAGTTCTTC.

This rearrangement joins TRBV11-2 to TRBJ2-7, with 11 bases identical to TRBD2. The germline gives CDR1 SGHAT, CDR2 FQNNGV. J gave up 7 bases and V 1 base, and 6 bases lay outside the gene matches. CDR3 size: 15 residues. This CDR3 is CASSLVAGGPREQYF. CDR3 DNA sequence: TGTGCCAGCAGCTTAGTAGCGGGAGGGCCGAGAGAGCAGTACTTC.

The chain couples TRBV9 to TRBJ2-6, with 11 nucleotides matching TRBD1. The CDR3 loop spans 18 amino acids. With 4 bases clipped from V and 2 bases from J, the junction kept 8 bases outside the gene matches. Germline V CDR1 and CDR2: SGDLS, YYNGEE. The CDR3 is CASSSDRDRGAGANVLTF. CDR3 bases: TGTGCCAGCAGCAGCGACCGGGACAGGGGGGCTGGGGCCAACGTCCTGACTTTC.

The chain links TRBV18 to TRBJ1-1; D uncertain. This CDR3 has 16 residues. V lost 3 bases and J lost 5, with 19 bases in between. The germline V gene has CDR1 KGHSH and CDR2 LQKENI. For the CDR3, the DNA is TGTGCCAGCTCACCGATCCGGAGCGATGAGGGAACTGAAGCTTTCTTT. It specifies CASSPIRSDEGTEAFF.

The gene calls are TRBV11-2 and TRBJ1-2, with D possibly being TRBD1 (5 bases). The CDR3 is 13 amino acids. From germline, CDR1 is SGHAT and CDR2 FQNNGV. Trimming stripped 3 bases from V and 2 bases from J, with 7 bases between. The CDR3 DNA follows: TGTGCCAGCAGCTTGGAGGGGAACTATGGCTACACCTTC. Protein: CASSLEGNYGYTF.

The V and J genes are TRBV2 and TRBJ2-7; 9 positions match TRBD1. CDR3 length equals 16 residues. Trimming cost V 7 bases and J 4 bases; bases outside gene matches: 14. The germline CDR1 and CDR2 sequences are SNHLY and FYNNEI. The CDR3 loop is CASIGTGFLERYEQYF. Here the CDR3 DNA reads TGTGCCAGCATAGGGACAGGGTTCCTCGAGAGATACGAGCAGTACTTC.

V gene TRBV5-1 combines with J gene TRBJ2-7; 8 positions agree with TRBD1. Germline trimming cut 4 bases from V and 0 bases from J; bases unmatched to any gene: 6. Germline-derived CDR1 and CDR2 are SGHRS and YFSETQ. This CDR3 region has 15 residues. The CDR3 reads CASSPPGQASYEQYF. The DNA for the CDR3 is TGCGCCAGCAGCCCTCCGGGACAGGCCTCCTACGAGCAGTACTTC.

The V gene is TRBV6-5, the J gene TRBJ2-7; perhaps TRBD1 as D (5 bases). In germline, CDR1 is MNHEY, CDR2 SVGAGI. The CDR3 contains 14 residues. Trimming removed 4 bases from V and 3 bases from J, with 13 bases in between. CDR3 nucleotide sequence: TGTGCCAGCAGTTTGACAGCTTTAGGCTACGAGCAGTACTTC. Protein sequence: CASSLTALGYEQYF.

V and J are TRBV10-2 and TRBJ2-1; 13 positions agree with TRBD2. The CDR3 runs to 13 residues. V gave up 6 bases and J gave up 12 bases; unmatched junction bases: 5. Germline V gives CDR1 WSHSY, CDR2 SAAADI. Here the CDR3 DNA reads TGCGCCAGCAGCCAGACTAGCGGGGGGATGCAGTTCTTC. It translates to CASSQTSGGMQFF.

CDR3: CASSDPGQHTAGYTF. CDR3 nucleotides: TGCGCCAGCAGCGATCCGGGACAGCACACGGCCGGCTACACCTTC. This chain uses TRBV5-1 with TRBJ1-2; 7 bases are shared with TRBD1. Unmatched junction bases numbered 14, after V lost 4 bases and J lost 8 bases. Germline-derived CDR1 and CDR2 are SGHRS and YFSETQ. This CDR3 region has 15 residues.

This clone has only one observation. A junction end diverges from the germline sequence, so it may reflect a read error. V and J are TRBV29-1 and TRBJ2-7; TRBD2 is a possible D gene (5 bases). Germline assignment: CDR1 SQVTM and CDR2 ANQGSEA. This CDR3 has 11 amino acids. Written as DNA, the CDR3 is TGCAGCGTTGGAGGGTCCTACAAGCAGTACTTC. Protein product: CSVGGSYKQYF.

This clone appeared a few times. The chain carries TRBV6-1 and TRBJ2-7; D not certain. The V gene lost 6 bases and the J gene lost 4 bases, with 13 bases spanning the gap. Germline V gene sequence: CDR1 MNHNS, CDR2 SASEGT. The CDR3 has 13 amino acids. The CDR3, as DNA: TGTGCCAGCAGCGAACGCGGTCCTTACGAGCAGTACTTC. This sequence encodes CASSERGPYEQYF.

This chain joins TRBV14 and TRBJ2-1; the match to TRBD2 covers 13 bases. Looked up from germline, CDR1 is SGHDN and CDR2 is FVKESK. The CDR3 covers 18 residues. The junction had 12 bases not matched to a gene; V was cut back by 6 bases and J by 4 bases. In DNA form, the CDR3 reads TGTGCCAGCAGTATCGGGACTAGCGGGACCTCTGGATACAATGAGCAGTTCTTC. Its translation is CASSIGTSGTSGYNEQFF.

The rearrangement joins TRBV6-6 to TRBJ2-5; D call uncertain. The ends were cut back, 4 bases at V and 2 bases at J, with 5 bases in the middle. This CDR3 is 12 amino acids long. Germline V gene data show CDR1 as MNHNY and CDR2 as SVGAGI (reference sequence). The CDR3 loop reads CASSSQQETQYF. The CDR3 nucleotides read TGTGCCAGCAGTTCCCAGCAAGAGACCCAGTACTTC.

The chain uses TRBV6-6 and TRBJ1-3, with D hard to call. Germline CDR1 is MNHNY and CDR2 is SVGAGI (reference sequence). The V and J ends lost 0 bases and 4 bases respectively, with 4 bases between them. This CDR3 spans 13 amino acids. The chain's CDR3 is CASSYSGGNTIYF. The CDR3 DNA follows: TGTGCCAGCAGTTACTCCGGGGGAAACACCATATATTTT.

J is TRBJ1-1 and V is TRBV28; D is possibly TRBD1 (5 bases). The V gene's germline CDR1 is MDHEN and CDR2 SYDVKM. CDR3 length: 13 residues. Deletions cut 11 bases from V and 4 bases from J, with 17 bases between. CDR3 loop: CAVCRDSVTEAFF. CDR3 DNA sequence: TGTGCCGTATGCAGGGATTCGGTCACTGAAGCTTTCTTT.